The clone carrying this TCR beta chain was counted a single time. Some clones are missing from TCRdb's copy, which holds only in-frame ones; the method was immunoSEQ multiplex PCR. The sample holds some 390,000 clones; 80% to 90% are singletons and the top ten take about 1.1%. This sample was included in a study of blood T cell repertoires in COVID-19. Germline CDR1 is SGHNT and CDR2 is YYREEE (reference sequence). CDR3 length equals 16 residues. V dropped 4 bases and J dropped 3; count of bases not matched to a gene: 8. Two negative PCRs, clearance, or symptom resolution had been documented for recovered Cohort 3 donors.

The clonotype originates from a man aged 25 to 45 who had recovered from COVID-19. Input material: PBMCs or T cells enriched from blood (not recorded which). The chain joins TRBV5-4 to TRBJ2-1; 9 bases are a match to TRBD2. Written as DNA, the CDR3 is TGTGCCAGCAGCGGATTAGCGGGAGCGATCTACAATGAGCAGTTCTTC. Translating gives CASSGLAGAIYNEQFF.